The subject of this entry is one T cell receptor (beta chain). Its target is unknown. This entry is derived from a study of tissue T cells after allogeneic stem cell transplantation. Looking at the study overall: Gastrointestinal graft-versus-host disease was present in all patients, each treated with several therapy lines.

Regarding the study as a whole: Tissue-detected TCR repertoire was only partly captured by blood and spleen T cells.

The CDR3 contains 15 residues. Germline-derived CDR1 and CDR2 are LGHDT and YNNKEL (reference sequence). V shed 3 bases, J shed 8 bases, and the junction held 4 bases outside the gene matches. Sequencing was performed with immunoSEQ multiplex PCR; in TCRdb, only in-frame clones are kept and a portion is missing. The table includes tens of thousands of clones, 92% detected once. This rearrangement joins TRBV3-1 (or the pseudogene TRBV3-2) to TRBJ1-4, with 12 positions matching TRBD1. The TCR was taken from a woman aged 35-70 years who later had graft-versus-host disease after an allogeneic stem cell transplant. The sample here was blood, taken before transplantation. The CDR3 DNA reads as TGTGCCAGCAGCCAGGGGGACAGGGGGCGGGAAAAACTGTTTTTT. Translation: CASSQGDRGREKLFF.